These 7 T cell receptor beta chains share one sample of origin, sequenced in a study of blood T cell repertoires in COVID-19. Profiled with immunoSEQ multiplex PCR; TCRdb holds only in-frame clones, not every one. The sample has about 190,000 clones, more than 70% seen once. Material: peripheral blood. The receptors were gathered from a woman at least 80 years old with active or convalescent COVID-19.

The CDR3 sequence is CSVGIHRGGGELFF. In DNA form, the CDR3 reads TGCAGCGTTGGAATTCACAGGGGCGGCGGGGAGCTGTTTTTT. The V call is TRBV29-1, the J call TRBJ2-2; 7 nucleotides match TRBD1. Trimming cost V 4 bases and J 7 bases; bases outside gene matches: 9. CDR3 size: 14 residues. Per the germline V gene, CDR1 is SQVTM and CDR2 is ANQGSEA.

This sequence joins TRBV6-1 and TRBJ2-7; D ambiguous. Germline lookup yields CDR1 MNHNS and CDR2 SASEGT. Trimming removed 2 bases from V and 5 bases from J, with 13 bases in between. This CDR3 comprises 14 residues. CDR3 DNA: TGTGCCAGCAGTGAAATACAGTGGGCCGACGAGCAGTACTTC. Amino acid sequence: CASSEIQWADEQYF.

The chain combines TRBV19 with TRBJ1-2; 9 bases map to TRBD1. The junction had 9 bases not matched to a gene; V was cut back by 6 bases and J by 4 bases. The CDR3 runs 15 residues. The V gene's germline CDR1 is LNHDA and CDR2 SQIVND (reference sequence). The CDR3 DNA sequence: TGTGCCAGTAGGACCCCCCCGGGACAGGGCTATGGCTACACCTTC. It translates to CASRTPPGQGYGYTF.

The V call is TRBV10-3, the J call TRBJ2-7; 7 bases fit TRBD1. The CDR3 length is 14 residues. The V gene end was trimmed by 6 bases and the J gene end by 2 bases; junction bases not matched to a gene: 7. The germline V gene encodes CDR1 ENHRY and CDR2 SYGVKD. The CDR3 loop is CAIRAGTAAYEQYF. The CDR3 coding sequence is TGTGCCATCAGGGCCGGGACAGCCGCCTACGAGCAGTACTTC.

CDR3 protein: CASSARDYQGTQYF. The CDR3 nucleotides read TGTGCCAGCAGCGCCCGGGACTACCAGGGTACGCAGTATTTT. The chain uses TRBV9 and TRBJ2-3, with TRBD2 matching 7 bases. This CDR3 is 14 amino acids long. In germline, CDR1 is SGDLS, CDR2 YYNGEE. The trim removed 3 bases at V and 8 bases at J, leaving 9 bases unmatched.

The J gene is TRBJ1-3, the V gene TRBV5-4, with D perhaps matching TRBD1 (6 bases). Per germline, CDR1 SGHNT and CDR2 YYREEE (reference sequence). The CDR3 covers 16 residues. V lost 3 bases, J lost 0 bases, and 13 bases lay in between. The CDR3 loop reads CASSSNPTGSGNTIYF. CDR3 sequence (DNA): TGTGCCAGCAGCTCTAATCCGACAGGCTCTGGAAACACCATATATTTT. The full variable domain, its missing parts supplied by reference TRBV5-4 and TRBJ1-3, is ETGVTQSPTHLIKTRGQQVTLRCSSQSGHNTVSWYQQALGQGPQFIFQYYREEENGRGNFPPRFSGLQFPNYSSELNVNALELDDSALYLCASSSNPTGSGNTIYFGEGSWLTVV.

The chain joins TRBV5-1 to TRBJ2-5; 8 bases are a match to TRBD1. Trimming removed 0 bases from V and 4 bases from J; junction bases left unmatched: 2. Germline assignment: CDR1 SGHRS and CDR2 YFSETQ. There are 14 residues in the CDR3. CDR3 coding DNA: TGCGCCAGCAGCTTGGGGCAGGGGGCAGAGACCCAGTACTTC. Encoded protein: CASSLGQGAETQYF.